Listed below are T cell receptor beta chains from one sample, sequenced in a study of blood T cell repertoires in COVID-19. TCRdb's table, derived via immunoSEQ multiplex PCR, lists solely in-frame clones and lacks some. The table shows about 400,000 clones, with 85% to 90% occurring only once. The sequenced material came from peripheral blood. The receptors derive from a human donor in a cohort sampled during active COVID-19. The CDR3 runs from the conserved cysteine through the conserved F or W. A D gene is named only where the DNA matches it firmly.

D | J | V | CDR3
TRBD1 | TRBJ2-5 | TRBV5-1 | CASSVAGGRQETQYF
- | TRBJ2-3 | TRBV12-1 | CASSFAFGLNIADTQYF
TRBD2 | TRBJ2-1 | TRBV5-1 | CASRLAGAYNEQFF
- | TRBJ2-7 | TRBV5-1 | CASSLVGAGTYEQYF
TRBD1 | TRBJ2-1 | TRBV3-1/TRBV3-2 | CASSPPLTGEQFF
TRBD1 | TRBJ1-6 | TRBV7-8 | CASSLRTGNNSPLHF
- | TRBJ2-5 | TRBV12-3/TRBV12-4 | CASSSSETQYF
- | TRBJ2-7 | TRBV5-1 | CASSLPGVEQYF
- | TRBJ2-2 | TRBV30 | CAWKYSGLRGTGELFF
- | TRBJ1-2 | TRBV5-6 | CASSLGHSYGYTF